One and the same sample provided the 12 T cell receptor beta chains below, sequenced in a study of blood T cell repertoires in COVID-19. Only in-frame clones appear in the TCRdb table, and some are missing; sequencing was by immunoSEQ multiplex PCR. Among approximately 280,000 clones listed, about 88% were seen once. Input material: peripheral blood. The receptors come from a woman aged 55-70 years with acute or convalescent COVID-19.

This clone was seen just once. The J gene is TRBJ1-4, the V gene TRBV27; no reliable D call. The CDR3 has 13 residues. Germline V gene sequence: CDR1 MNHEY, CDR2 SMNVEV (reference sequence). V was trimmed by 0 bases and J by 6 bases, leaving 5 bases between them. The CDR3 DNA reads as TGTGCCAGCAGTTTATCGGGCTATGAAAAACTGTTTTTT. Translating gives CASSLSGYEKLFF.

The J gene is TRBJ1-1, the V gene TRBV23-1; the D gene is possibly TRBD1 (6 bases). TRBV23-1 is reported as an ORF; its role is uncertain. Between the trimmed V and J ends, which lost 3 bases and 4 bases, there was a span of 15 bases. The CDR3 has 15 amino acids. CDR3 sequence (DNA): TGCGCCAGCAGTCATCCCGACAGGTATTTCACTGAAGCTTTCTTT. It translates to CASSHPDRYFTEAFF.

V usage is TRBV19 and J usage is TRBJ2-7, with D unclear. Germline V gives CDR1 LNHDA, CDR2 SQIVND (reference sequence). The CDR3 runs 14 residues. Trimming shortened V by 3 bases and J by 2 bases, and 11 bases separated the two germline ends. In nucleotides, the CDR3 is TGTGCCAGTAGTATCCGCGGATCGGCCTACGAGCAGTACTTC. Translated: CASSIRGSAYEQYF.

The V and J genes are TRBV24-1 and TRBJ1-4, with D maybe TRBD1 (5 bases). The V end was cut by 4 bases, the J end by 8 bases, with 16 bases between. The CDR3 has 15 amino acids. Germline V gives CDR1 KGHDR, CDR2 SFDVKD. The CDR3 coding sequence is TGTGCCACCAGTGACCCAAAGCAGGGAAGAGAAAAACTGTTTTTT. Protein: CATSDPKQGREKLFF.

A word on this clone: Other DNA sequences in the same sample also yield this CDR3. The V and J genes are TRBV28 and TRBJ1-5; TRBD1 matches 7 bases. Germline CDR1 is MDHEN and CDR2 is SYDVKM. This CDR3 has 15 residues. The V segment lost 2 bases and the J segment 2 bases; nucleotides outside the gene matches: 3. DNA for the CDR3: TGTGCCAGCAGTTTAGGAGGGGGCGGCAATCAGCCCCAGCATTTT. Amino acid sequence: CASSLGGGGNQPQHF.

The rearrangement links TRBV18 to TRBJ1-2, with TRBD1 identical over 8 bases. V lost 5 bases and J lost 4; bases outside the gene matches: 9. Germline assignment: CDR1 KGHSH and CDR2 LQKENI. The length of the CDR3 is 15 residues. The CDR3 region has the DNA TGTGCCAGCTCAACGGGACAGGCGTTTCTCTATGGCTACACCTTC. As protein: CASSTGQAFLYGYTF.

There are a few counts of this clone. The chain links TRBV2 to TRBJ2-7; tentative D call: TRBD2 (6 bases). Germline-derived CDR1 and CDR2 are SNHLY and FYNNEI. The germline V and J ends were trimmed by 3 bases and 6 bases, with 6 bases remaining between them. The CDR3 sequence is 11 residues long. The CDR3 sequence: CASSEGLEQYF. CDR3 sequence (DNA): TGTGCCAGCAGTGAGGGACTCGAGCAGTACTTC.

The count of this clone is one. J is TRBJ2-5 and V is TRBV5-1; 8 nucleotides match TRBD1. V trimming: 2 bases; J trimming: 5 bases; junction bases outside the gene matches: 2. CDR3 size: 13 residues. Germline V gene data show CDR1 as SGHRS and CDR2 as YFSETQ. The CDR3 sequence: CASSLQGVETQYF. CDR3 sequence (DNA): TGCGCCAGCAGCTTACAGGGGGTTGAGACCCAGTACTTC. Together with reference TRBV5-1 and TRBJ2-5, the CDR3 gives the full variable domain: KAGVTQTPRYLIKTRGQQVTLSCSPISGHRSVSWYQQTPGQGLQFLFEYFSETQRNKGNFPGRFSGRQFSNSRSEMNVSTLELGDSALYLCASSLQGVETQYFGPGTRLLVL.

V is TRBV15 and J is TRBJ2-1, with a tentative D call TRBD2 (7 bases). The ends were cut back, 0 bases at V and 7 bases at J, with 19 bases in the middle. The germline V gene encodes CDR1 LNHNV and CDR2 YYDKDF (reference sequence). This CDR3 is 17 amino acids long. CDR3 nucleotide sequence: TGTGCCACCAGCAGAGAGAGACTAGCCTCAGGGGTAAATGAGCAGTTCTTC. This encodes CATSRERLASGVNEQFF.

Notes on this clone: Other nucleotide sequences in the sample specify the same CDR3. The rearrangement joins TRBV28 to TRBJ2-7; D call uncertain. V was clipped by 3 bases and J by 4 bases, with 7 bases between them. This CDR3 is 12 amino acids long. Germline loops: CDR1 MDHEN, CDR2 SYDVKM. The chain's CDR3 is CASSLPGYEQYF. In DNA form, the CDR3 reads TGTGCCAGCAGTTTGCCGGGTTACGAGCAGTACTTC.

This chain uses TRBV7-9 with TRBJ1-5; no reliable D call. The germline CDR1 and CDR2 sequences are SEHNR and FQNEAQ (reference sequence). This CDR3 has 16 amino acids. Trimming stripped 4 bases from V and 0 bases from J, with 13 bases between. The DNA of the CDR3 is TGTGCCAGCAGCTCATATCGGTTCGGTAGCAATCAGCCCCAGCATTTT. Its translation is CASSSYRFGSNQPQHF.

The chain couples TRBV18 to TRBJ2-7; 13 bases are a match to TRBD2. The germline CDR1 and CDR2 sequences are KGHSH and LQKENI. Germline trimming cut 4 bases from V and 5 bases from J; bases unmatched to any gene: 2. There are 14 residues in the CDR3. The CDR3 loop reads CASSLGLAGDEQYF. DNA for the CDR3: TGTGCCAGCTCACTTGGACTAGCGGGAGACGAGCAGTACTTC.